This passage covers 23 T cell receptor beta chains from one sample sequenced in a study of T cell changes during pregnancy in multiple sclerosis. TCRdb keeps only in-frame clones here, not all; method: immunoSEQ multiplex PCR. The sample has 38,000 or so clones; approximately 92% are singletons. The source material was CD4+ T cells from peripheral blood mononuclear cells, sampled in the third trimester of pregnancy. The source of these receptors is a female donor with multiple sclerosis, enrolled in a pregnancy study.

CDR3 DNA sequence: TGTGCCAGCAGTGAAGCAGGGACAGGGTACGAGCAGTACTTC. Amino acids: CASSEAGTGYEQYF. V is TRBV6-1 and J is TRBJ2-7, with 9 bases aligning to TRBD1. V trimming: 0 bases; J trimming: 4 bases; junction bases outside the gene matches: 1. The V gene's germline CDR1 is MNHNS and CDR2 SASEGT. The length of the CDR3 is 14 residues.

The chain couples TRBV6-1 to TRBJ1-1; weak D call: TRBD1 (5 bases). Germline lookup yields CDR1 MNHNS and CDR2 SASEGT. The V and J ends lost 7 bases and 1 base respectively, with 10 bases between them. The CDR3 spans 13 residues. The CDR3 sequence: CASKLQGNTEAFF. DNA of the CDR3: TGTGCCAGCAAACTCCAGGGGAACACTGAAGCTTTCTTT.

This clone was seen a handful of times. The chain has TRBV9 and TRBJ2-1, with D tentatively TRBD2 (6 bases). CDR1 SGDLS and CDR2 YYNGEE come from the germline V gene. V was cut by 1 base and J by 4 bases, with 12 bases left in between. The CDR3 length is 15 residues. The CDR3 is CASSVNAGRYNEQFF. The CDR3 nucleotides read TGTGCCAGCAGCGTAAATGCGGGAAGATACAATGAGCAGTTCTTC.

The rearrangement links TRBV28 to TRBJ1-1; TRBD1 matches at 10 bases. The V segment lost 6 bases and the J segment 7 bases; nucleotides outside the gene matches: 11. The CDR3 is 15 amino acids. The germline V gene encodes CDR1 MDHEN and CDR2 SYDVKM. This CDR3 reads CASSQTGTGVGEAFF. CDR3 coding DNA: TGTGCCAGCAGCCAAACGGGGACAGGGGTGGGTGAAGCTTTCTTT. Looking up the rest from reference TRBV28 and TRBJ1-1 gives the full variable domain: DVKVTQSSRYLVKRTGEKVFLECVQDMDHENMFWYRQDPGLGLRLIYFSYDVKMKEKGDIPEGYSVSREKKERFSLILESASTNQTSMYLCASSQTGTGVGEAFFGQGTRLTVV.

The genes are TRBV6-1 and TRBJ1-2, with 9 positions matching TRBD1. Per germline, CDR1 MNHNS and CDR2 SASEGT. Unmatched junction bases numbered 5, after V lost 6 bases and J lost 3 bases. The CDR3 has 14 amino acids. The CDR3 DNA is TGTGCCAGCAGGGTGGACAGGGGAGACTATGGCTACACCTTC. Its translation: CASRVDRGDYGYTF.

The V call is TRBV5-1, the J call TRBJ2-1; 9 positions match TRBD1. Germline CDR1 and CDR2: SGHRS and YFSETQ. The CDR3 has 15 residues. After removal of 0 bases from V and 2 bases from J, the junction contained 0 bases not matched to a gene. The CDR3 loop is CASSLGQGAYNEQFF. In nucleotides, the CDR3 is TGCGCCAGCAGCTTGGGACAGGGGGCCTACAATGAGCAGTTCTTC.

The chain is built from TRBV27 and TRBJ2-1; 8 bases fit TRBD1. Germline V gene sequence: CDR1 MNHEY, CDR2 SMNVEV (reference sequence). This CDR3 contains 15 residues. Trimming cost V 0 bases and J 7 bases; bases outside gene matches: 5. In DNA form, the CDR3 reads TGTGCCAGCAGTTTATCGACAGGGGATTGGAATGAGCAGTTCTTC. It translates to CASSLSTGDWNEQFF.

The rearrangement links TRBV25-1 to TRBJ2-1, with D possibly matching TRBD2 (5 bases). The germline V gene encodes CDR1 MGHDK and CDR2 SYGVNS. This CDR3 spans 14 amino acids. Trimming took off 4 bases at V and 2 bases at J, with 9 bases between the two ends. In DNA, the CDR3 is TGTGCCAGCAGTGCGAGCGGCCCCTACAATGAGCAGTTCTTC. Its translation: CASSASGPYNEQFF.

The V call is TRBV6-5, the J call TRBJ1-4; no reliable D call. V was cut by 4 bases and J by 0 bases, with 9 bases left in between. The germline gives CDR1 MNHEY, CDR2 SVGAGI. The CDR3 is made up of 15 amino acids. As DNA, the CDR3 is TGTGCCAGCAGTTTCTCCGGGGCAACTAATGAAAAACTGTTTTTT. This codes for CASSFSGATNEKLFF.

This sequence joins TRBV5-4 and TRBJ1-2; a weak D match, TRBD1 (6 bases). Trimming pared 4 bases from V and 5 bases from J, leaving 12 bases between. The CDR3 consists of 13 residues. The germline V gene encodes CDR1 SGHNT and CDR2 YYREEE (reference sequence). CDR3 sequence reads: CASSVEGGYGYTF. CDR3 DNA sequence: TGTGCCAGCAGCGTGGAAGGGGGATATGGCTACACCTTC.

This sequence joins TRBV4-2 and TRBJ2-7; TRBD2 is a possible D gene (6 bases). Germline CDR1 reads LGHNA; CDR2 reads YNFKEQ. The CDR3 is 14 residues long. V lost 0 bases and J lost 3, with 9 bases in between. The CDR3 loop reads CASSQEGGYYEQYF. The DNA of the CDR3 is TGTGCCAGCAGCCAAGAAGGAGGGTACTACGAGCAGTACTTC.

This clone was recorded once. The chain combines TRBV28 with TRBJ2-1; the D is unclear. Germline CDR1 and CDR2: MDHEN and SYDVKM. This CDR3 contains 15 residues. V lost 4 bases and J 0 bases, leaving 10 bases between the germline ends. The CDR3 DNA reads TGTGCCAGCAGTTACTACCTTCGCTCCTACAATGAGCAGTTCTTC. This gives the protein CASSYYLRSYNEQFF.

The J gene is TRBJ1-2, the V gene TRBV5-1, with 7 bases matching TRBD1. With 4 bases clipped from V and 8 bases from J, the junction kept 11 bases outside the gene matches. Germline CDR1 and CDR2: SGHRS and YFSETQ. This CDR3 has 14 residues. CDR3 sequence: CASSRKTGDWGYTF. CDR3 nucleotide sequence: TGCGCCAGCAGCCGAAAAACAGGGGATTGGGGCTACACCTTC. The whole variable domain, filled in from reference TRBV5-1 and TRBJ1-2, reads KAGVTQTPRYLIKTRGQQVTLSCSPISGHRSVSWYQQTPGQGLQFLFEYFSETQRNKGNFPGRFSGRQFSNSRSEMNVSTLELGDSALYLCASSRKTGDWGYTFGSGTRLTVV.

This clone appeared a few times. The V call is TRBV5-6, the J call TRBJ1-1; D not certain. The CDR3 length is 14 residues. V was trimmed by 0 bases and J by 2 bases, leaving 8 bases between them. CDR1 SGHDT and CDR2 YYEEEE come from the germline V gene. This CDR3 reads CASSLAGRNTEAFF. The CDR3 DNA reads TGTGCCAGCAGCTTGGCTGGCAGAAACACTGAAGCTTTCTTT.

The chain carries TRBV5-6 and TRBJ1-1; D is ambiguous. V was cut by 4 bases and J by 1 base, with 11 bases left in between. There are 14 residues in the CDR3. Germline V gives CDR1 SGHDT, CDR2 YYEEEE. The CDR3 region has the DNA TGTGCCAGCAGCAAAATAGTCCCGAACACTGAAGCTTTCTTT. Its protein product is CASSKIVPNTEAFF.

Comments on this clone: The junction shows a germline mismatch at one end, possibly a read error. The V gene is TRBV4-1, the J gene TRBJ2-1; the match to TRBD2 covers 11 bases. CDR1 and CDR2 from the germline V gene are MGHRA and YSYEKL. The CDR3 is 18 amino acids. DNA of the CDR3: TGCGCCAGCAGCCGCCTACTAGCGGGAGTGAGGAGGGACAATGAGCAGCTCTTC. Protein sequence: CASSRLLAGVRRDNEQLF.

This clone was seen a single time. V and J are TRBV14 and TRBJ2-3, with a tentative D call TRBD1 (6 bases). With 2 bases removed from V and 2 bases from J, the gap between germline ends came to 17 bases. This CDR3 is 17 amino acids long. The germline gives CDR1 SGHDN, CDR2 FVKESK. CDR3 amino acids: CASSQLAGVSYTDTQYF. The CDR3 nucleotides are TGTGCCAGCAGCCAATTAGCAGGGGTTAGCTACACAGATACGCAGTATTTT.

J is TRBJ2-3 and V is TRBV2; the match to TRBD2 covers 15 bases. Germline CDR1 is SNHLY and CDR2 is FYNNEI. CDR3 length: 19 amino acids. With 6 bases clipped from V and 6 bases from J, the junction kept 16 bases outside the gene matches. The CDR3 reads CASRWTSGRAGEIADTQYF. In DNA form, the CDR3 reads TGTGCCAGCAGGTGGACTAGCGGGAGGGCCGGTGAGATAGCGGATACGCAGTATTTT.

This clone has only one observation. This chain joins TRBV18 and TRBJ2-7, with D perhaps TRBD1 (5 bases). This CDR3 region has 14 residues. CDR1 and CDR2 from the germline V gene are KGHSH and LQKENI. V lost 0 bases to trimming and J lost 6 bases, with 12 bases between them. CDR3 DNA: TGTGCCAGCTCACCACCGACAGCCCTTCGCGAGCAGTACTTC. It specifies CASSPPTALREQYF.

V and J are TRBV10-2 and TRBJ1-1, with no clear D. Trimming pared 4 bases from V and 10 bases from J, leaving 13 bases between. The CDR3 covers 12 residues. Germline lookup yields CDR1 WSHSY and CDR2 SAAADI. CDR3 bases: TGCGCCAGCAGTGGAGGATTTGAGAGAGCTTTCTTT. The encoded protein is CASSGGFERAFF.

V and J are TRBV4-2 and TRBJ2-2, with TRBD2 identical over 7 bases. Germline CDR1 is LGHNA and CDR2 is YNFKEQ. Trimming at V came to 0 bases and at J to 7 bases, leaving 5 bases not matched to a gene. The CDR3 has 15 amino acids. The CDR3 DNA reads as TGTGCCAGCAGCCAAGATTTGGGGGGGATCGGGGAGCTGTTTTTT. Translation gives CASSQDLGGIGELFF.

As DNA, the CDR3 is TGTGCCAGCAGCCAAAGAGCGGGAGGTCCAGTATCCCCCGGGGAGCTGTTTTTT. Its translation: CASSQRAGGPVSPGELFF. The chain employs TRBV14 and TRBJ2-2; 9 nucleotides match TRBD2. In germline, CDR1 is SGHDN, CDR2 FVKESK. V dropped 2 bases and J dropped 6; count of bases not matched to a gene: 13. CDR3 size: 18 residues.

J is TRBJ1-3 and V is TRBV28; weak D call: TRBD1 (5 bases). Trimming took off 3 bases at V and 0 bases at J, with 6 bases between the two ends. Germline V gene data show CDR1 as MDHEN and CDR2 as SYDVKM. The CDR3 is 14 amino acids. CDR3 amino acids: CASSFDSSGNTIYF. As DNA, the CDR3 is TGTGCCAGCAGTTTCGACAGCTCTGGAAACACCATATATTTT. The whole variable domain, remainder taken from reference TRBV28 and TRBJ1-3, is DVKVTQSSRYLVKRTGEKVFLECVQDMDHENMFWYRQDPGLGLRLIYFSYDVKMKEKGDIPEGYSVSREKKERFSLILESASTNQTSMYLCASSFDSSGNTIYFGEGSWLTVV.